This T cell receptor (beta chain) is from a study of T cell responses to AZD1222 COVID-19 vaccine. Unmatched junction bases numbered 9, after V lost 7 bases and J lost 8 bases. Germline CDR1 is SGHKS and CDR2 is YYEKEE (reference sequence). The CDR3 sequence is 14 residues long. This clone was seen once. Its antigen is not known. Study-wide results and limits: Clonal diversity was possibly underestimated, and the donors were mostly white British, with more females. Every sample of the repertoires postdated the peak T cell response.

Clones were sequenced by immunoSEQ multiplex PCR, and TCRdb holds only the in-frame ones, with some missing. This table holds roughly 96,000 clones, approximately 87% found once. Specimen: peripheral blood, collected on day 0 of AZD1222 vaccination. The receptor comes from an adult in good health. The chain recombines TRBV5-5 with TRBJ1-4; 9 nucleotides agree with TRBD1. The CDR3 DNA reads TGTGCCAGCGGGCTCGGGACAGGGAGCGAAAAACTGTTTTTT. This gives the protein CASGLGTGSEKLFF.